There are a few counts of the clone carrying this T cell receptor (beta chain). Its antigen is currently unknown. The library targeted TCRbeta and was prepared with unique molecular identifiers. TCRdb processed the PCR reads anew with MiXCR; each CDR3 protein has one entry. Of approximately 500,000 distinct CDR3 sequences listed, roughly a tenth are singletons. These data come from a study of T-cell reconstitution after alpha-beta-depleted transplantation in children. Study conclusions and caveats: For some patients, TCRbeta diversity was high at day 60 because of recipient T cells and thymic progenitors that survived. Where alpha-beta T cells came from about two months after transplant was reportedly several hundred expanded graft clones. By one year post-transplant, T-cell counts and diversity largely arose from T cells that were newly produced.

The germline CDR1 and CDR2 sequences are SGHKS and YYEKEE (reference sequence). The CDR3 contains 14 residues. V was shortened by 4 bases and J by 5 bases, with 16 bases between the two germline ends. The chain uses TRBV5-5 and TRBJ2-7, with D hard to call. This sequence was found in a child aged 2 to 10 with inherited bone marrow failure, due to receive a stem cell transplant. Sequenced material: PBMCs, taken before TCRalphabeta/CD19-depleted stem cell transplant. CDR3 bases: TGTGCCAGCAGCCGGCTGAGGAGCTTCCACGAGCAGTACTTC. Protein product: CASSRLRSFHEQYF.